Listed below are T cell receptor beta chains from one sample, sequenced in a study of cytomegalovirus exposure and HLA in healthy donors. Here immunoSEQ multiplex PCR was the method, and the copy in TCRdb shows in-frame clones only, minus some. The data show under 200,000 clones, approximately 80% seen once. The sequenced sample was PBMCs. The receptors derive from a woman aged 45-59 years in good health and CMV-seronegative. CDR3s include the opening cysteine and the closing phenylalanine or tryptophan. The D gene is left open where the match is weak. Part of the rows lack a size; the others show once, few, many or a class for expanded clones.

>TRBJ1-3|TRBV2|.|few
CASSPDTSGNTIYF
TGTGCCAGCAGTCCGGACACCTCTGGAAACACCATATATTTT
>TRBJ2-7|TRBV6-5|.|.
CASRKGGGGFHEQYF
TGTGCCAGCCGGAAGGGGGGGGGAGGTTTCCACGAGCAGTACTTC
>TRBJ2-3|TRBV6-6|TRBD1|.
CASSYGGQSTDTQYF
TGTGCCAGCAGTTACGGGGGACAGAGCACAGATACGCAGTATTTT
>TRBJ2-5|TRBV7-2|.|.
CASSGGAQETQYF
TGTGCCAGCAGCGGGGGGGCCCAAGAGACCCAGTACTTC
>TRBJ2-7|TRBV13|.|.
CASSLPRGEQYF
TGTGCCAGCAGCCTCCCCCGGGGGGAGCAGTACTTC
>TRBJ2-7|TRBV5-4|TRBD1|few
CASSPVPGQGDYEQYF
TGTGCCAGCAGCCCGGTCCCGGGACAGGGGGACTACGAGCAGTACTTC
>TRBJ2-7|TRBV7-9|TRBD2|once
CASSSSLTSGSSYEQYF
TGTGCCAGCAGCTCAAGTTTGACTAGCGGGAGTTCTTACGAGCAGTACTTC
>TRBJ2-5|TRBV10-1|.|.
CASSDPHRNQETQYF
TGCGCCAGCAGTGACCCCCACAGGAACCAAGAGACCCAGTACTTC
>TRBJ2-5|TRBV25-1|.|.
CASSELSQETQYF
TGTGCCAGCAGTGAATTGAGCCAAGAGACCCAGTACTTC
>TRBJ2-7|TRBV7-2|TRBD2|once
CASSLGRGAHEQYF
TGTGCCAGCAGCTTGGGGCGGGGGGCCCACGAGCAGTACTTC
>TRBJ2-7|TRBV9|TRBD2|once
CASSPPGGYYEQYF
TGTGCCAGCAGCCCCCCGGGAGGTTACTACGAGCAGTACTTC